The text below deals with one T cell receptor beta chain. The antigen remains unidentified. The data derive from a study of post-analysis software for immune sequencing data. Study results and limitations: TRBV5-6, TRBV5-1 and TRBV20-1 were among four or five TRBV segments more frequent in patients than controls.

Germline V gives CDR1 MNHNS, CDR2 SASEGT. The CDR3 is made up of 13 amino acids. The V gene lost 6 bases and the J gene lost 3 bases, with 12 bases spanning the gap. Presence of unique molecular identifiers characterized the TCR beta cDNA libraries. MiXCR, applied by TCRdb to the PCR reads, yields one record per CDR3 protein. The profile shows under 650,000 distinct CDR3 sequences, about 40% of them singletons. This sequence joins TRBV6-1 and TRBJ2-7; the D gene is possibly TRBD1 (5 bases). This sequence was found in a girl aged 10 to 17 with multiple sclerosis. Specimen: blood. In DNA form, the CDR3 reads TGTGCCAGCAGGTTGACAGATATCTACGAGCAGTACTTC. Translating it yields CASRLTDIYEQYF.